This entry features one T cell receptor beta chain sequence. The data originate from a study of blood T cell repertoires in COVID-19. Study-level information: Whether acute or convalescent, the COVID-19 samples came from the United States, Italy and Spain. Sample material is recorded as cDNA or gDNA derived from T cells, B-cell-depleted T cells, or PBMCs.

Trimming removed 4 bases from V and 5 bases from J, with 18 bases in between. This CDR3 comprises 15 residues. Germline V gene sequence: CDR1 SGHRS, CDR2 YFSETQ. Authors' data handling: From reference gene primer amplification, estimates of nucleated cell counts were derived. Repertoires were generated with immunoSEQ multiplex PCR, while TCRdb's copy carries only in-frame clones and drops some. V and J calls and clone size come straight from that table; D and trimming were deduced from the DNA. The sample consists of about 250,000 clones, less than 85% of them appearing once. This chain links TRBV5-1 with TRBJ2-5, with D possibly TRBD2 on 6 matching bases. This TCR was recovered from a woman aged 80 or older with active or convalescent COVID-19. Material for sequencing was peripheral blood. The CDR3 DNA sequence: TGCGCCAGCAGCGTCGGGAGAGGGAGTAGCGAGACCCAGTACTTC. Translation gives CASSVGRGSSETQYF.